This record concerns one T cell receptor (beta chain) sequence. This sample stems from a study of T cell responses to AZD1222 COVID-19 vaccine. Method: immunoSEQ multiplex PCR; TCRdb's copy keeps in-frame clones and lacks some. The sample lists more than 150,000 clones; around 88% were seen once. This CDR3 contains 13 residues. Trimming stripped 3 bases from V and 8 bases from J, with 16 bases between. Germline CDR1 is GTSNPN and CDR2 is SVGIG (reference sequence). The chain couples TRBV30 to TRBJ1-1; D uncertain. This receptor was obtained from an adult in good health. Sequenced here: peripheral blood, sampled on day 0 of AZD1222 vaccination. CDR3 sequence reads: CAWSFPRPTEAFF. For the CDR3, the DNA is TGTGCCTGGAGCTTCCCCCGTCCCACGGAAGCTTTCTTT.